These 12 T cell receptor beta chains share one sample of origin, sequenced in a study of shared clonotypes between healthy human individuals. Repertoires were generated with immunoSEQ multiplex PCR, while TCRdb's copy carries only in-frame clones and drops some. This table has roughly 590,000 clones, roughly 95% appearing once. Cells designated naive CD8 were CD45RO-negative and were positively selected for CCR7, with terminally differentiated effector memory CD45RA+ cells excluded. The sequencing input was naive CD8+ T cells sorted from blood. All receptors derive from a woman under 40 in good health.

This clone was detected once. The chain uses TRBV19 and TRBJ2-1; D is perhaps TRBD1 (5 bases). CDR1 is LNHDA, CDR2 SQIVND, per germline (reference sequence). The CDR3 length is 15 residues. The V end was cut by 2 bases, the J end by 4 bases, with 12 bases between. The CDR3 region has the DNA TGTGCCAGTAGTATACAGGGTAACGCGTACAATGAGCAGTTCTTC. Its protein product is CASSIQGNAYNEQFF.

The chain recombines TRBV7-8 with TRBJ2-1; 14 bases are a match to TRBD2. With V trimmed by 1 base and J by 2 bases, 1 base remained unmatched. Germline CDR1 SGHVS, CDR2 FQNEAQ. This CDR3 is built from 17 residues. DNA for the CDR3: TGTGCCAGCAGCTTAGGACTAGCGGGAGGGCCCTACAATGAGCAGTTCTTC. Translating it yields CASSLGLAGGPYNEQFF. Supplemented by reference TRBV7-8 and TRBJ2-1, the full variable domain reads GAGVSQSPRYKVAKRGQDVALRCDPISGHVSLFWYQQALGQGPEFLTYFQNEAQLDKSGLPSDRFFAERPEGSVSTLKIQRTQQEDSAVYLCASSLGLAGGPYNEQFFGPGTRLTVL.

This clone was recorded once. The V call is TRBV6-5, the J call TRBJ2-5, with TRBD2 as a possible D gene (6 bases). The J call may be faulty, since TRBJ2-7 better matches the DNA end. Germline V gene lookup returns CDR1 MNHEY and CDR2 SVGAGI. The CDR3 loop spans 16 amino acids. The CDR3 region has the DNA TGTGCCAGCAGTTACTCCGCGGGGTCACTTGCCTACGAGCAGTACTTC. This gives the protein CASSYSAGSLAYEQYF.

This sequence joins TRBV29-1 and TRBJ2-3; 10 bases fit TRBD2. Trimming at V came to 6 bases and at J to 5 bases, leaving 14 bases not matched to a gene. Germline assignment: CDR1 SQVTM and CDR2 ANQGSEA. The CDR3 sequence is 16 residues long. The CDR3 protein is CSVSGTSDPPLDTQYF. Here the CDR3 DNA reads TGCAGCGTCTCCGGGACTAGCGACCCCCCACTAGATACGCAGTATTTT.

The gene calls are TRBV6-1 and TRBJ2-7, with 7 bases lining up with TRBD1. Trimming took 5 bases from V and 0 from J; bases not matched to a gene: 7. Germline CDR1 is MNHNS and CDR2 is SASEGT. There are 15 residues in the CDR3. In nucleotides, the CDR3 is TGTGCCAGCAGTCTTCCGACAGGGATCTCCTACGAGCAGTACTTC. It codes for CASSLPTGISYEQYF.

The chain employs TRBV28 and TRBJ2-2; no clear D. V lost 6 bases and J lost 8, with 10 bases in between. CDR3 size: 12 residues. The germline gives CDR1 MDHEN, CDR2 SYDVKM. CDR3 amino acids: CASSSPTGELFF. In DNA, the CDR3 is TGTGCCAGCAGCTCCCCCACAGGGGAGCTGTTTTTT.

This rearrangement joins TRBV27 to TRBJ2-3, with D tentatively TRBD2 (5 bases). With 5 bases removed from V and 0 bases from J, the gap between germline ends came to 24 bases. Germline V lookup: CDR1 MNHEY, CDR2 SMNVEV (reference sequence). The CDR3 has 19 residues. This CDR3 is CASSPTLADTRSSTDTQYF. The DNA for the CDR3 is TGTGCCAGCAGTCCCACTCTAGCAGATACCAGATCTAGCACAGATACGCAGTATTTT.

The CDR3 DNA reads TGTGCCAGCAGCGTAGACGGGAGGGTCACCGGGGAGCTGTTTTTT. It translates to CASSVDGRVTGELFF. V and J are TRBV9 and TRBJ2-2; 8 bases are a match to TRBD2. CDR1 SGDLS and CDR2 YYNGEE come from the germline V gene. CDR3 length: 15 amino acids. Trimming at V came to 0 bases and at J to 4 bases, leaving 2 bases not matched to a gene.

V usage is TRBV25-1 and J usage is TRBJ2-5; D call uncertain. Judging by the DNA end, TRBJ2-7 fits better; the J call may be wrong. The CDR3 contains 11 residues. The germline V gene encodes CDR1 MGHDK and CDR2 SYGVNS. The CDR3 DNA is TGTGCCAGCAGTGGGGTACGCGAGCAGTACTTC. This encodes CASSGVREQYF.

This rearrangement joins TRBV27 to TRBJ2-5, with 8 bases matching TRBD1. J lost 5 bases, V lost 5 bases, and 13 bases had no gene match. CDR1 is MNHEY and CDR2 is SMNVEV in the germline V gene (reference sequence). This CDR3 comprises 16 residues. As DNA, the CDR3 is TGTGCCAGCAGTCCCCTCCCCGCGGACAGGGCTGAGACCCAGTACTTC. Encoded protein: CASSPLPADRAETQYF.

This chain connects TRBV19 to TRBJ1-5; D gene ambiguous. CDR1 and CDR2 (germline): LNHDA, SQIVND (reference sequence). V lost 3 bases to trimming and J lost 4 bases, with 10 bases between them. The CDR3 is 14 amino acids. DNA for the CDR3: TGTGCCAGTAGTATGTTTGGAGGGAATCAGCCCCAGCATTTT. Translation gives CASSMFGGNQPQHF.

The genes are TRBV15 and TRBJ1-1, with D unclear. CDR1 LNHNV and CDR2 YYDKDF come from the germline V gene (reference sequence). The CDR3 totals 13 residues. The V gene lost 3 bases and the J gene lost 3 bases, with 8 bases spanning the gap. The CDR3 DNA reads TGTGCCACCAGCAGGGCCCGGGACACTGAAGCTTTCTTT. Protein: CATSRARDTEAFF.